This is a list of T cell receptor beta chains from one sample in a study of blood T cell repertoires in COVID-19. TCRdb's copy holds only in-frame clones and misses some; the assay was immunoSEQ multiplex PCR. The repertoire consists of around 200,000 clones, with over 75% occurring once and the leading ten covering over 15%. The sequenced sample consisted of peripheral blood. The receptors stem from a person between 65 and 79 years old with COVID-19, enrolled during active disease. The CDR3 runs from the conserved cysteine through the conserved F or W. The D gene is left open where the match is weak. A clone size is listed for some rows: how often the clone was seen (once, few, many), or a class if it is expanded.

j_call | v_call | d_call | clone_size | cdr3_nt | cdr3_aa
TRBJ2-1 | TRBV5-1 | TRBD2 | once | TGCGCCAGCAGCTTGGGGGGACTAGCAACTCAGAATGAGCAGTTCTTC | CASSLGGLATQNEQFF
TRBJ2-1 | TRBV19 | TRBD2 | . | TGTGCCAGTAGTAGGACTAGCGCCCTCGACAATGAGCAGTTCTTC | CASSRTSALDNEQFF
TRBJ2-4 | TRBV9 | . | once | TGTGCCAGCAGCGAAGACCCTTCGGGGATTCAGTACTTC | CASSEDPSGIQYF
TRBJ1-4 | TRBV2 | TRBD1 | . | TGTGCCAGCAGGAGGGCAGGGGGAGATGAAAAACTGTTTTTT | CASRRAGGDEKLFF
TRBJ1-2 | TRBV19 | TRBD1 | . | TGTGCCAGTAGCATAACGTTGGACAGGCTGGAAGGCTACACCTTC | CASSITLDRLEGYTF
TRBJ1-2 | TRBV5-6 | TRBD1 | . | TGTGCCAGCAGCCGGGGACAGGGGTTTTATGGCTACACCTTC | CASSRGQGFYGYTF
TRBJ2-5 | TRBV7-8 | TRBD2 | . | TGTGCCAGCAGGAATGGGTTTAGCGGGGGTCTCTGGGCCCAGTACTTC | CASRNGFSGGLWAQYF
TRBJ1-1 | TRBV19 | TRBD1 | . | TGTGCCAGTAGCCCACAGGGGGCGGTTGAAGCTTTCTTT | CASSPQGAVEAFF
TRBJ2-3 | TRBV7-2 | . | . | TGTGCCAGCAGCTTAGCTTATACAGATACGCAGTATTTT | CASSLAYTDTQYF
TRBJ2-1 | TRBV9 | TRBD2 | . | TGTGCCAGCAGCGTAAGCCCGGGACTAGCGGGTAACAATGAGCAGTTCTTC | CASSVSPGLAGNNEQFF
TRBJ2-2 | TRBV10-3 | . | . | TGTGCCATCAGTGAGGGACAACACACCGGGGAGCTGTTTTTT | CAISEGQHTGELFF
TRBJ1-2 | TRBV4-3 | . | . | TGCGCCAGCAGCCAAGAGGGAGTTTATGGCTACACCTTC | CASSQEGVYGYTF
TRBJ1-2 | TRBV29-1 | . | . | TGCAGCGTTGTAATGGTACCTCAACACGGCTACACCTTC | CSVVMVPQHGYTF
TRBJ1-4 | TRBV27 | TRBD1 | . | TGTGCCAGCAGAGGACCTGTGGGGACAGGGGATCGACGTTCTAATGAAAAACTGTTTTTT | CASRGPVGTGDRRSNEKLFF
TRBJ1-6 | TRBV6-5 | TRBD1 | few | TGTGCCAGCAGCCTGGACAGGTCGTCTTCACCCCTCCACTTT | CASSLDRSSSPLHF
TRBJ1-2 | TRBV7-2 | TRBD1 | . | TGTGCCAGCAGCGTTCGGGACAGGGGGATAACCTATGGCTACACCTTC | CASSVRDRGITYGYTF
TRBJ2-5 | TRBV20-1 | TRBD2 | once | TGCAGTGCTAGTTGGTCTAGCGGGGGACAAGAGACCCAGTACTTC | CSASWSSGGQETQYF
TRBJ1-5 | TRBV6-2/TRBV6-3 | . | . | TGTGCCAGCAGTTACGCGCAATCGACCACAGGAAATCAGCCCCAGCATTTT | CASSYAQSTTGNQPQHF
TRBJ2-2 | TRBV9 | TRBD2 | . | TGTGCCAGCAGCGTAGCTACTAGCGGGATAGTCGGGGAGCTGTTTTTT | CASSVATSGIVGELFF
TRBJ1-1 | TRBV4-1 | TRBD1 | . | TGCGCCAGCAGCCAAAGGGACAGAGCAAACACTGAAGCTTTCTTT | CASSQRDRANTEAFF
TRBJ2-1 | TRBV6-5 | TRBD2 | few | TGTGCCAGCATCAAAGCGGGAACACGGTCTGAGCAGTTCTTC | CASIKAGTRSEQFF
TRBJ1-1 | TRBV23-1 | TRBD1 | . | TGCGCCAGCAGTCCCCTGACAGGGCAATCCGAAGCTTTCTTT | CASSPLTGQSEAFF
TRBJ2-2 | TRBV25-1 | . | . | TGTGCCAGCAGTGATGTCCAGGTTAACACCGGGGAGCTGTTTTTT | CASSDVQVNTGELFF
TRBJ2-7 | TRBV28 | TRBD2 | . | TGTGCCAGCAGTACCTCCCAGGGAAGCGGGGATGTCTACGAGCAGTACTTC | CASSTSQGSGDVYEQYF
TRBJ1-1 | TRBV5-6 | TRBD1 | . | TGTGCCAGCAGCTTTATGGGGACAGGGGGCGATCGAGCTTTCTTT | CASSFMGTGGDRAFF
TRBJ1-1 | TRBV4-1 | . | . | TGCGCCAGCAGCCTTCAGGGTTCTGATGAAGCTTTCTTT | CASSLQGSDEAFF
TRBJ1-6 | TRBV4-3 | . | . | TGCGCCAGCAGCCAGGCCCGGGGGGTAGGTAATTCACCCCTCCACTTT | CASSQARGVGNSPLHF
TRBJ2-6 | TRBV6-1 | TRBD1 | . | TGTGCCAGCAGTGTATCCGGGACAGGGTCGTCTGGGGCCAACGTCCTGACTTTC | CASSVSGTGSSGANVLTF
TRBJ2-7 | TRBV28 | TRBD2 | few | TGTGCCAGCAGTCCCCCTAGCGGGAGAACGTACGAGCAGTACTTC | CASSPPSGRTYEQYF
TRBJ2-7 | TRBV28 | TRBD1 | . | TGTGCCAGCAGCGGACAGGGGGTAAAGGACTACGAGCAGTACTTC | CASSGQGVKDYEQYF
TRBJ2-3 | TRBV14 | TRBD1 | . | TGTGCCAGCAGTCCCGGGACAGGGGTTACAGATACGCAGTATTTT | CASSPGTGVTDTQYF
TRBJ2-2 | TRBV19 | TRBD2 | few | TGTGCCAGTAGCGGGAGGGCCGACACCGGGGAGCTGTTTTTT | CASSGRADTGELFF
TRBJ2-4 | TRBV19 | . | once | TGTGCCAGTAGTCCGAAAACGGGGCGGGGCCCGCCGAACATTCAGTACTTC | CASSPKTGRGPPNIQYF
TRBJ2-3 | TRBV28 | . | . | TGTGCCAGCAGTGAGGGAGTGAGGCAGTATTTT | CASSEGVRQYF
TRBJ2-7 | TRBV5-3 | . | once | TGTGCCAGAAGCACCACGACGGAGTTTGGGTCCTACGAGCAGTACTTC | CARSTTTEFGSYEQYF
TRBJ1-5 | TRBV15 | . | . | TGTGCCACCAGCAGAGATCGACCCAGGGGTGATCAGCCCCAGCATTTT | CATSRDRPRGDQPQHF
TRBJ1-2 | TRBV3-1/TRBV3-2 | TRBD1 | . | TGTGCCAGCAGGGCCGGGACAGGGGGAGAAGGCTATGGCTACACCTTC | CASRAGTGGEGYGYTF
TRBJ1-2 | TRBV7-2 | . | few | TGTGCCAGCAGCTTAGACCAGGGGTTCGACTATGGCTACACCTTC | CASSLDQGFDYGYTF
TRBJ2-1 | TRBV11-3 | TRBD2 | once | TGTGCCAGCAGTCAAGCGGGGGACCCCTACAATGAGCAGTTCTTC | CASSQAGDPYNEQFF
TRBJ1-1 | TRBV2 | . | . | TGTGCCAGCAGGATAGGACAAAGGAACACTGAAGCTTTCTTT | CASRIGQRNTEAFF
TRBJ2-1 | TRBV28 | TRBD1 | . | TGTGCCAGCAACGAGGGACAGGGGGGGCTTACCTACAATGAGCAGTTCTTC | CASNEGQGGLTYNEQFF
TRBJ1-4 | TRBV5-1 | TRBD1 | . | TGCGCCAGCAGCTTGGAGGGGACAGGGATAGGTGAAAAACTGTTTTTT | CASSLEGTGIGEKLFF
TRBJ1-2 | TRBV7-9 | TRBD1 | . | TGTGCCAGCAGCCGTCCCGGGACAGGGGTTGGAGGCTACACCTTC | CASSRPGTGVGGYTF
TRBJ2-3 | TRBV11-3 | . | . | TGTGCCAGCAGCTCCGGACAGCGCACAGATACGCAGTATTTT | CASSSGQRTDTQYF
TRBJ2-7 | TRBV9 | TRBD2 | . | TGTGCCAGCAGCGTAGAGGGGCTAGCGGGGTCCCGGGGCGAGCAGTACTTC | CASSVEGLAGSRGEQYF
TRBJ1-6 | TRBV7-8 | . | . | TGTGCCAGCAGCTTATTCTCGGGGGATAGCTCCTATAATTCACCCCTCCACTTT | CASSLFSGDSSYNSPLHF
TRBJ2-1 | TRBV20-1 | . | . | TGCAGTGCTACAGGGGATTTGCAGTTCTTC | CSATGDLQFF
TRBJ1-6 | TRBV21-1 | . | . | TGTGCCAGCAGCAAGGATTCAAGAAGGGACAGGGTCCACGATTCACCCCTCCACTTT | CASSKDSRRDRVHDSPLHF
TRBJ1-5 | TRBV4-2 | TRBD1 | . | TGTGCCAGCAGCCAAGTTGGGACAGGGACTCAGCCCCAGCATTTT | CASSQVGTGTQPQHF
TRBJ1-6 | TRBV5-5 | . | . | TGTGCCAGCAGGGCCGGACAGATTCTTAATTCACCCCTCCACTTT | CASRAGQILNSPLHF
TRBJ2-5 | TRBV7-9 | . | . | TGTGCCAGCAGCTTTCGCCTCGGGATTCAAGAGACCCAGTACTTC | CASSFRLGIQETQYF
TRBJ2-1 | TRBV27 | TRBD2 | . | TGTGCCAGCAGTTTGGGGGGGAGCTACAATGAGCAGTTCTTC | CASSLGGSYNEQFF
TRBJ1-5 | TRBV24-1 | TRBD1 | few | TGTGCCACCAGTGATACACAGGGGATTAGCAATCAGCCCCAGCATTTT | CATSDTQGISNQPQHF
TRBJ2-7 | TRBV6-2/TRBV6-3 | TRBD1 | . | TGTGCCAGCAGTTACTTCGGGACAGGTCAAAAGGAGCAGTACTTC | CASSYFGTGQKEQYF
TRBJ2-7 | TRBV10-2 | TRBD2 | . | TGCGCCACCCGACGCCTATCTAGCGGGCTCAGCTCCTACGAGCAGTACTTC | CATRRLSSGLSSYEQYF
TRBJ2-1 | TRBV10-3 | . | . | TGTGCCATCAGTGAGTCTAATCCGGGGACAAAACTTTACAATGAGCAGTTCTTC | CAISESNPGTKLYNEQFF
TRBJ1-6 | TRBV7-2 | TRBD1 | . | TGTGCCAGCAGCGTAACCGGGACAGAAAATTCACCCCTCCACTTT | CASSVTGTENSPLHF
TRBJ1-6 | TRBV27 | TRBD1 | . | TGTGCCAGCAGAACGCCGGGACAGGGAATTTCACCCCTCCACTTT | CASRTPGQGISPLHF
TRBJ2-7 | TRBV23-1 | . | . | TGCGCCAGCAGTCTCCTACAGGAAGACGAGCAGTACTTC | CASSLLQEDEQYF
TRBJ2-3 | TRBV5-4 | TRBD2 | . | TGTGCCAGCAGCCAACTAGCGGGACGCACAGATACGCAGTATTTT | CASSQLAGRTDTQYF